This T cell receptor beta chain was sequenced during a study of regulatory T cells in long-lasting Graves disease. Investigators prepared the TCR beta libraries by applying iRepertoire HTBI primers and Arm-PCR of CDR3 regions. One entry per CDR3 protein, called by TCRdb with MiXCR from the multiplex PCR reads. The sample includes hundreds of thousands of distinct CDR3 sequences, 15% of them seen just once. This clonotype appeared many times. The CDR3 is made up of 12 amino acids. Germline V CDR1 and CDR2: MNHEY, SVGAGI. Trimming cost V 0 bases and J 4 bases, with 3 bases left between them. Time point in this sample: newly diagnosed GD, antithyroid drugs for less than 3 months. PBMCs were the source of the RNA used for TCR sequencing.

Specimen: peripheral blood mononuclear cells (PBMCs), collected at new diagnosis, from a patient treated with antithyroid drugs. The gene calls are TRBV6-5 and TRBJ1-1; no reliable D call. This clonotype originated in a female donor with Graves disease. For the CDR3, the DNA is TGTGCCAGCAGTTACTCGATCACTGAAGCTTTCTTT. Translated, it gives CASSYSITEAFF.